The next 5 T cell receptor beta chains were all read from a single sample in a study of shared clonotypes between healthy human individuals (dated by TCRdb to the early 2020s). The library was obtained by the immunoSEQ multiplex PCR assay. The source is immuneACCESS, and TCRdb retained only in-frame sequences with V and J called. Part of the clones is not carried over; for the studies checked, unresolved V genes explain less than half of this, and the remainder is unexplained. The table for this sample lists approximately 2.1 million clones; 90% to 95% of them were counted only once. The top ten constitute under 0.45% of the sample. The specimen was naive CD4+ T cells from PBMCs. Explained via the paper, the cell subset or site label denotes: CD45RA+ positively selected. These receptors were collected from a man aged 18 to 29 in good health. Some clones in this sample may be carry-over from other donors' samples.

This clone showed up just a few times. This chain joins TRBV7-2 and TRBJ1-5; TRBD1 matches 8 bases. The CDR3 consists of 14 residues. V gave up 2 bases and J gave up 5 bases; unmatched junction bases: 2. The V gene's germline CDR1 is SGHTA and CDR2 FQGNSA. CDR3 DNA: TGTGCCAGCAGCTTAACAGGGGGTGATCAGCCCCAGCATTTT. Protein: CASSLTGGDQPQHF.

The V gene is TRBV28, the J gene TRBJ1-1, with unresolved D. The CDR3 has 14 amino acids. The ends were cut back, 3 bases at V and 3 bases at J, with 11 bases in the middle. Germline V lookup: CDR1 MDHEN, CDR2 SYDVKM. The CDR3 nucleotides read TGTGCCAGCAGTTTCCTTGGTATGGACACTGAAGCTTTCTTT. As protein: CASSFLGMDTEAFF.

This rearrangement joins TRBV7-9 to TRBJ1-5; 8 positions agree with TRBD1. The ends lost 5 bases at V and 2 bases at J; junction bases unmatched: 11. The CDR3 extends over 17 amino acids. Germline CDR1 reads SEHNR; CDR2 reads FQNEAQ (reference sequence). In DNA form, the CDR3 reads TGTGCCAGCAGCCCAGGACAGGGAATGGGAGGCAATCAGCCCCAGCATTTT. Translating gives CASSPGQGMGGNQPQHF.

The rearrangement links TRBV11-2 to TRBJ2-2; 8 bases line up with TRBD2. This CDR3 spans 14 amino acids. V lost 5 bases, J lost 4 bases, and 3 bases stayed unmatched. CDR1 SGHAT and CDR2 FQNNGV come from the germline V gene. CDR3 nucleotide sequence: TGTGCCAGCAGCACGGGACTAGTCACCGGGGAGCTGTTTTTT. Its translation is CASSTGLVTGELFF.

The chain links TRBV9 to TRBJ2-7; 7 bases line up with TRBD1. The germline gives CDR1 SGDLS, CDR2 YYNGEE. This CDR3 has 13 residues. J lost 2 bases, V lost 4 bases, and 3 bases had no gene match. CDR3: CASSSGQTYEQYF. The CDR3 nucleotides are TGTGCCAGCAGCTCGGGACAGACCTACGAGCAGTACTTC.